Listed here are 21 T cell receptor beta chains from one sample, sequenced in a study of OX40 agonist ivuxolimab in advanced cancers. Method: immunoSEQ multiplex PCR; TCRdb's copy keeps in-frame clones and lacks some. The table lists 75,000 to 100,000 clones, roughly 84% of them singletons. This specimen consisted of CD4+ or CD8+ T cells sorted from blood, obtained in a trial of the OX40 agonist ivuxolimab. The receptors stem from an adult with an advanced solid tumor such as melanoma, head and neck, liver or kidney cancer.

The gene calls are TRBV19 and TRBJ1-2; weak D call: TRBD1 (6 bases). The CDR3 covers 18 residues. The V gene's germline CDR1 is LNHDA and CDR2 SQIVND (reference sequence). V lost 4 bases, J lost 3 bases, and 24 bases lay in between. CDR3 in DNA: TGTGCCAGTAGTAGGCTCCTCGGGGACAACCCATCACACTATGGCTACACCTTC. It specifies CASSRLLGDNPSHYGYTF.

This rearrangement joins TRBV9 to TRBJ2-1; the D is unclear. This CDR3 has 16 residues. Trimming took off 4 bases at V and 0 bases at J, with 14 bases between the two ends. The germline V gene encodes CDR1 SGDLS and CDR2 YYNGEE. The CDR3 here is CASSSEPRLSYNEQFF. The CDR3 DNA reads TGTGCCAGCAGCTCTGAACCCCGCCTCTCCTACAATGAGCAGTTCTTC. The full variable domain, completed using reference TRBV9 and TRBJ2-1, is DSGVTQTPKHLITATGQRVTLRCSPRSGDLSVYWYQQSLDQGLQFLIQYYNGEERAKGNILERFSAQQFPDLHSELNLSSLELGDSALYFCASSSEPRLSYNEQFFGPGTRLTVL.

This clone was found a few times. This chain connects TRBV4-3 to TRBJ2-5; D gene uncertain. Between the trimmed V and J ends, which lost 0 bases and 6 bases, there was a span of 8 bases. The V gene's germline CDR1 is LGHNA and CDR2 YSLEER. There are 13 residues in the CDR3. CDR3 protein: CASSQEVGKTQYF. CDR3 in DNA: TGCGCCAGCAGCCAAGAGGTGGGAAAGACCCAGTACTTC.

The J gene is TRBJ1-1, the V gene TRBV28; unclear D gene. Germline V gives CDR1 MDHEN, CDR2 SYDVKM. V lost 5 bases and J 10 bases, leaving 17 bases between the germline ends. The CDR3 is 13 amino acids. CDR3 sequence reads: CASSAAGPGRAFF. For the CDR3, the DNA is TGTGCCAGCAGTGCGGCCGGCCCTGGTAGAGCTTTCTTT.

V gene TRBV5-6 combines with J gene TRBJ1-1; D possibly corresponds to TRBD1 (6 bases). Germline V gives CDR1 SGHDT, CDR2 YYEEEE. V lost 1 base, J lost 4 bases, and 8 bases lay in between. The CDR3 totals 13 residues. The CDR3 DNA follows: TGTGCCAGCAGCTTGAGGGGGGGCACTGAAGCTTTCTTT. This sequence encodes CASSLRGGTEAFF.

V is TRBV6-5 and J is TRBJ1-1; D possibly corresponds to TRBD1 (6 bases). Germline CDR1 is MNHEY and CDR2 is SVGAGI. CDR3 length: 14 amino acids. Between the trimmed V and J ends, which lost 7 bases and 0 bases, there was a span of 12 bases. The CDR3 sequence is CASNLQGMNTEAFF. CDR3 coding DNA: TGTGCCAGCAATTTACAGGGAATGAACACTGAAGCTTTCTTT.

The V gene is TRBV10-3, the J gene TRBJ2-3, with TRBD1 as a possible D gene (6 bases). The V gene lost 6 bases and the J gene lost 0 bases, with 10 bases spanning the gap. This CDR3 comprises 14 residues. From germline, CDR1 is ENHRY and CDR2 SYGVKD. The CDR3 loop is CAISRDTSTDTQYF. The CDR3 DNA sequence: TGTGCCATCAGCCGGGACACAAGCACAGATACGCAGTATTTT.

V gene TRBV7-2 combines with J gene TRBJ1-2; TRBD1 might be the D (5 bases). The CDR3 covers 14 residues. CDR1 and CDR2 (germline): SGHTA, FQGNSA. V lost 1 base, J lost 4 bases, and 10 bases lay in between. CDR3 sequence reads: CASSLGQRGYGYTF. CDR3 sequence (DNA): TGTGCCAGCAGCTTAGGACAGAGAGGCTATGGCTACACCTTC.

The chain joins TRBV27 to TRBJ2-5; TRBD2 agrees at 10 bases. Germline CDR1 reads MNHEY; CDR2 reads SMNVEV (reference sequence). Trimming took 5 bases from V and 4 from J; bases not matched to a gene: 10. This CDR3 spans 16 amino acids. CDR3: CASSPRSGGAGETQYF. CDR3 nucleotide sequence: TGTGCCAGCAGTCCCAGGAGCGGGGGGGCCGGAGAGACCCAGTACTTC.

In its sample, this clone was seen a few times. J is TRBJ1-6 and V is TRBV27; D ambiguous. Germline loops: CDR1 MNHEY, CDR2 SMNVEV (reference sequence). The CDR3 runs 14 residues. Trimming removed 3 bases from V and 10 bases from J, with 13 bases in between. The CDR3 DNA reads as TGTGCCAGCAGTTTGGAGGGCCGGGGATCACCCCTCCACTTT. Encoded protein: CASSLEGRGSPLHF.

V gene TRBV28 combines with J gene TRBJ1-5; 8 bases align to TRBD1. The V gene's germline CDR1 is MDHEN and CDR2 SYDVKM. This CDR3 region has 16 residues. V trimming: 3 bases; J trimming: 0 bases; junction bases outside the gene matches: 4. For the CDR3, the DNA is TGTGCCAGCAGTTTTTTGACAGGGGATAGCAATCAGCCCCAGCATTTT. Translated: CASSFLTGDSNQPQHF.

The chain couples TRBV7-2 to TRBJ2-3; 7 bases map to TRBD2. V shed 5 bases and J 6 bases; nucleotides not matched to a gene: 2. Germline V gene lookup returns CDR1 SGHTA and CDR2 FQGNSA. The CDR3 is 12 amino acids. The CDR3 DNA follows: TGTGCCAGCAGCCCCGGGGGGGATACGCAGTATTTT. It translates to CASSPGGDTQYF.

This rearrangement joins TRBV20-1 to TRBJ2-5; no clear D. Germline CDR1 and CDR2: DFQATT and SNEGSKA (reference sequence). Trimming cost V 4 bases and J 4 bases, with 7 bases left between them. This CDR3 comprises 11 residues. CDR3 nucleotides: TGCAGTGCTATACGATCAGAGACCCAGTACTTC. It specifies CSAIRSETQYF.

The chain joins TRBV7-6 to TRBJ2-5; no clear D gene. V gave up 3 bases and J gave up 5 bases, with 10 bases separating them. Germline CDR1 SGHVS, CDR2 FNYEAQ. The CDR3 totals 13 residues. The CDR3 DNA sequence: TGTGCCAGCAGCTTTGGCAGGTGGGAGACCCAGTACTTC. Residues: CASSFGRWETQYF. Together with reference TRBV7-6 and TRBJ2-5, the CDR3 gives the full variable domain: GAGVSQSPRYKVTKRGQDVALRCDPISGHVSLYWYRQALGQGPEFLTYFNYEAQQDKSGLPNDRFSAERPEGSISTLTIQRTEQRDSAMYRCASSFGRWETQYFGPGTRLLVL.

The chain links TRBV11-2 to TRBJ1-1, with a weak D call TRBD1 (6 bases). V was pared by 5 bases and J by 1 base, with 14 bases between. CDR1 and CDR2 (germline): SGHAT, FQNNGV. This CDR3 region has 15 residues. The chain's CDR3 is CASSGGGHRNTEAFF. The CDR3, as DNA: TGTGCCAGCAGCGGAGGGGGACACCGGAACACTGAAGCTTTCTTT. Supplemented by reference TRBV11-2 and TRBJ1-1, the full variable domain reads EAGVAQSPRYKIIEKRQSVAFWCNPISGHATLYWYQQILGQGPKLLIQFQNNGVVDDSQLPKDRFSAERLKGVDSTLKIQPAKLEDSAVYLCASSGGGHRNTEAFFGQGTRLTVV.

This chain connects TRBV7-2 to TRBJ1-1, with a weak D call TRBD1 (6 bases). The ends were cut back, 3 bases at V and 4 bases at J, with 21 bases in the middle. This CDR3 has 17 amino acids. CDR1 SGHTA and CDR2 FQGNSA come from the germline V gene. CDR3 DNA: TGTGCCAGCAGCTTCGGTCCCCGTACAGGGCGTGGCACTGAAGCTTTCTTT. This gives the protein CASSFGPRTGRGTEAFF.

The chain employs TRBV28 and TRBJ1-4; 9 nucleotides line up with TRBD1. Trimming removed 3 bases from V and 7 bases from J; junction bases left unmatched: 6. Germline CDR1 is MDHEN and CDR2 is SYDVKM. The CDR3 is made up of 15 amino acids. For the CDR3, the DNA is TGTGCCAGCAGTTTCCAGGGACAGGGAGCTGAAAAACTGTTTTTT. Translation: CASSFQGQGAEKLFF.

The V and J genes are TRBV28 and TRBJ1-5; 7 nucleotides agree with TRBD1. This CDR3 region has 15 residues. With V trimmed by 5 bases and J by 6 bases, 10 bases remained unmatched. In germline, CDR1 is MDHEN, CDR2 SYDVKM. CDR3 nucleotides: TGTGCCAGCAGTGCCCTTGACAGGGTGGCTCAGCCCCAGCATTTT. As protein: CASSALDRVAQPQHF.

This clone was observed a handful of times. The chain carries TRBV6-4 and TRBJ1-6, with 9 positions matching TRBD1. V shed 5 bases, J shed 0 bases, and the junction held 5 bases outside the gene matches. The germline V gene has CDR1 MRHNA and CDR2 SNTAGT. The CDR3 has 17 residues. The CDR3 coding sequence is TGTGCCAGCAGTTCACAGGGGGCCAGCTCCTATAATTCACCCCTCCACTTT. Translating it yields CASSSQGASSYNSPLHF.

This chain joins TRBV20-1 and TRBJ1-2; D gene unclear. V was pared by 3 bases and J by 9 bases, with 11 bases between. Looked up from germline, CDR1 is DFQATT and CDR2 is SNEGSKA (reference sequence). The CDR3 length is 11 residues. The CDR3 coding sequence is TGCAGTGCTAGGGACCTGACGAGCTACACCTTC. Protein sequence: CSARDLTSYTF.

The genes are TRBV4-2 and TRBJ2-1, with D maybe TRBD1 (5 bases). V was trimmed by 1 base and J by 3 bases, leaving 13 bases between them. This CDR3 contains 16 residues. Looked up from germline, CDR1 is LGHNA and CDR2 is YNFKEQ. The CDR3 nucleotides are TGTGCCAGCAGCCAAGTTAGTGATAGGGGCTACAATGAGCAGTTCTTC. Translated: CASSQVSDRGYNEQFF.